The present T cell receptor beta chain was sequenced within a study of human T cells and chemical hapten exposure. Time point noted: patch test 2, 6 weeks after DPC sensitization. The treatment: therapeutic diphenylcyclopropenone sensitization with weekly scalp DPC. General study points: Donors had alopecia, so their immune response may differ from healthy people's.

Within the library, unique molecular identifiers were attached to each individual cDNA molecule. Original handling: Samples ranged from about 23,224 to 700,000 TCRs, with a median of 95,638. MiXCR was run by TCRdb on the RACE reads, yielding one entry per CDR3 protein. The V and J calls and clone size are TCRdb's, not the authors'. The top ten hold approximately 3% of the sample, which has approximately 110,000 distinct CDR3 sequences, approximately 8.8% seen once. Germline V lookup: CDR1 SGHTA, CDR2 FQGNSA. V lost 5 bases and J 3 bases, leaving 10 bases between the germline ends. This CDR3 is built from 13 residues. This clonotype was observed a few times. Its antigen is as yet unknown.

The material sequenced was whole blood, taken in connection with sensitization to the hapten diphenylcyclopropenone (DPC). The receptor was derived from a woman in her forties with alopecia areata. Some clones in this sample may be carry-over from other donors' samples. This chain links TRBV7-2 with TRBJ2-5; D unclear. The DNA for the CDR3 is TGTGCCAGCAGCCGCCGGTGGGAAGAGACCCAGTACTTC. Amino acid sequence: CASSRRWEETQYF.